This T cell receptor (beta chain) was sequenced in a study of cytomegalovirus exposure and HLA in healthy donors. Study background: The 120 validation repertoires matched the 500 to 750 first-cohort repertoires in platform, a later analysis reported.

CDR1 and CDR2 (germline): MNHEY, SMNVEV (reference sequence). V was clipped by 6 bases and J by 7 bases; unmatched bases: 10. The CDR3 contains 14 residues. Profiling relied on immunoSEQ multiplex PCR, and the TCRdb table lists in-frame clones only, not all of them. The table records approximately 200,000 clones, over 65% of them present only once. Study-wide results and caveats: In vitro confirmation showed three CMV-associated chains to be CMV antigen specific. It was about 150 TCR beta chains that were listed as cytomegalovirus-associated.

Of note for this clone: Antigen: not known.

V and J are TRBV27 and TRBJ1-2; 8 nucleotides agree with TRBD1. Sample: PBMCs. The receptor was derived from a young man in good health and CMV-seropositive. The CDR3 is CASRRSGTGRGYTF. DNA for the CDR3: TGTGCCAGCAGGAGATCCGGGACAGGACGTGGCTACACCTTC.